The rows below give T cell receptor beta chains drawn from one sample of a study of patients and donors after allogeneic stem cell transplantation. TCRdb processed the RT-PCR reads anew with MiXCR; each CDR3 protein has one entry. Of about 960,000 distinct CDR3 sequences in the sample, over 15% were seen once. The sample taken for sequencing was blood, either unsorted or a sorted T cell fraction (not recorded which). All receptors come from a human donor who was either an allogeneic HSCT recipient or a stem cell or donor lymphocyte infusion donor (not recorded which). It is not recorded whose cells these are; they may come from a transplant donor. CDR3s include the opening cysteine and the closing phenylalanine or tryptophan. The D gene is left open where the match is weak. Only part of the rows carry a size: once, few, many, or a class if the clone is expanded.

size: -; J: TRBJ2-7; V: TRBV6-1; D: -; length: 14; CDR3: CASSEGAEPYEQYF; DNA: TGTGCCAGCAGTGAAGGAGCGGAGCCCTACGAGCAGTACTTC
size: -; J: TRBJ2-3; V: TRBV3-1; D: -; length: 14; CDR3: CASSQERLGDTQYF; DNA: TGTGCCAGCAGCCAAGAGAGACTAGGGGACACGCAGTATTTT
size: few; J: TRBJ1-6; V: TRBV28; D: -; length: 13; CDR3: CASVNFGNSPLHF; DNA: TGTGCCAGCGTAAACTTTGGAAATTCACCCCTCCACTTT
size: -; J: TRBJ2-1; V: TRBV11-3; D: TRBD2; length: 16; CDR3: CASSHPTSGGYNEQFF; DNA: TGTGCCAGCAGCCACCCGACTAGCGGGGGGTACAATGAGCAGTTCTTC
size: many; J: TRBJ1-1; V: TRBV4-2; D: TRBD1; length: 15; CDR3: CASSLTQTGTTEAFF; DNA: TGTGCCAGCAGCCTTACTCAGACAGGGACCACTGAAGCTTTCTTT
size: -; J: TRBJ1-2; V: TRBV20-1; D: TRBD1; length: 16; CDR3: CSARDPPGGVDYGYTF; DNA: TGCAGTGCTAGAGATCCCCCAGGGGGCGTGGACTATGGCTACACCTTC
size: -; J: TRBJ1-2; V: TRBV29-1; D: -; length: 17; CDR3: CSVEEGRKTFSGYGYTF; DNA: TGCAGCGTTGAAGAGGGGCGGAAGACCTTTTCGGGCTATGGCTACACCTTC
size: -; J: TRBJ2-1; V: TRBV20-1; D: TRBD1; length: 13; CDR3: CSASGDSLKREFF; DNA: TGCAGTGCTAGTGGGGACAGCCTGAAAAGGGAGTTCTTC
size: few; J: TRBJ2-1; V: TRBV20-1; D: TRBD2; length: 12; CDR3: CSARGLGPEQFF; DNA: TGCAGTGCTAGGGGACTAGGACCTGAGCAGTTCTTC
size: few; J: TRBJ2-1; V: TRBV20-1; D: TRBD1; length: 12; CDR3: CSAGQGTNEQFF; DNA: TGCAGTGCCGGACAGGGAACCAATGAGCAGTTCTTC
size: few; J: TRBJ2-5; V: TRBV13; D: -; length: 15; CDR3: CASSPPLEGTETQYF; DNA: TGTGCCAGCAGCCCCCCGCTGGAAGGGACTGAGACCCAGTACTTC
size: -; J: TRBJ2-1; V: TRBV20-1; D: -; length: 12; CDR3: CSARKGANEQFF; DNA: TGCAGTGCTAGAAAAGGGGCAAATGAGCAGTTCTTC
size: few; J: TRBJ2-3; V: TRBV10-3; D: TRBD1; length: 15; CDR3: CAISEVDRGTDTQYF; DNA: TGTGCCATCAGTGAGGTTGACAGGGGCACAGATACGCAGTATTTT
size: -; J: TRBJ2-3; V: TRBV11-1; D: TRBD2; length: 19; CDR3: CASSPRVTSGRAISDTQYF; DNA: TGTGCCAGCAGCCCAAGGGTTACTAGCGGGAGGGCCATCTCAGATACGCAGTATTTT
size: -; J: TRBJ2-2; V: TRBV20-1; D: -; length: 13; CDR3: CSARPKWAGELFF; DNA: TGCAGTGCTAGACCTAAATGGGCCGGGGAGCTGTTTTTT
size: few; J: TRBJ1-1; V: TRBV24-1; D: TRBD1; length: 16; CDR3: CATSDTPGQGRTEAFF; DNA: TGTGCCACCAGTGACACTCCGGGACAGGGGCGCACTGAAGCTTTCTTT
size: few; J: TRBJ2-6; V: TRBV20-1; D: TRBD2; length: 17; CDR3: CSARGGLAASGANVLTF; DNA: TGCAGTGCTAGAGGCGGACTAGCGGCCTCTGGGGCCAACGTCCTGACTTTC
size: -; J: TRBJ2-7; V: TRBV6-1; D: -; length: 15; CDR3: CASRPPPGQGNEQYF; DNA: TGTGCCAGCAGACCCCCCCCGGGACAAGGTAACGAGCAGTACTTC
size: few; J: TRBJ2-5; V: TRBV7-8; D: TRBD2; length: 15; CDR3: CASTLGRGGVETQYF; DNA: TGTGCCAGCACCCTTGGGCGGGGGGGCGTGGAGACCCAGTACTTC
size: few; J: TRBJ2-7; V: TRBV12-3/TRBV12-4; D: -; length: 13; CDR3: CASSNYLGGEQYF; DNA: TGTGCCAGCAGTAACTATCTAGGAGGCGAGCAGTACTTC
size: -; J: TRBJ1-5; V: TRBV15; D: -; length: 14; CDR3: CATSRDRGNQPQHF; DNA: TGTGCCACCAGCAGAGATAGGGGAAATCAGCCCCAGCATTTT
size: -; J: TRBJ2-5; V: TRBV6-2/TRBV6-3; D: -; length: 13; CDR3: CASSGRFRETQYF; DNA: TGTGCCAGCAGTGGAAGGTTCCGGGAGACCCAGTACTTC
size: -; J: TRBJ2-7; V: TRBV24-1; D: -; length: 12; CDR3: CATSDFGYEQYF; DNA: TGTGCCACCAGTGATTTTGGGTACGAGCAGTACTTC
size: many; J: TRBJ2-3; V: TRBV9; D: -; length: 14; CDR3: CASSISGNTDTQYF; DNA: TGTGCCAGCAGTATTAGCGGAAACACAGATACGCAGTATTTT
size: once; J: TRBJ1-2; V: TRBV27; D: -; length: 12; CDR3: CASRTLNYGYTF; DNA: TGTGCCAGCCGGACACTCAACTATGGCTACACCTTC
size: few; J: TRBJ1-1; V: TRBV4-1; D: -; length: 17; CDR3: CASSQERSGQRGTEAFF; DNA: TGCGCCAGCAGCCAAGAAAGGTCTGGGCAGAGGGGCACTGAAGCTTTCTTT
size: -; J: TRBJ2-7; V: TRBV7-9; D: TRBD1; length: 14; CDR3: CASSGEDRAYEQYF; DNA: TGTGCCAGCAGCGGCGAGGACAGGGCCTACGAGCAGTACTTC
size: -; J: TRBJ1-6; V: TRBV4-3; D: TRBD1; length: 15; CDR3: CASSQGTGGVTPLHF; DNA: TGCGCCAGCAGCCAAGGGACAGGGGGCGTAACTCCCCTCCACTTT
size: -; J: TRBJ1-5; V: TRBV27; D: -; length: 15; CDR3: CASSLSGRKNQPQHF; DNA: TGTGCCAGCAGTCTCTCGGGACGGAAAAATCAGCCCCAGCATTTT
size: -; J: TRBJ1-1; V: TRBV5-6; D: -; length: 15; CDR3: CASSLDRVIATEAFF; DNA: TGTGCCAGCAGCTTGGACAGGGTGATCGCCACTGAAGCTTTCTTT